This record concerns one T cell receptor (beta chain) sequence. Antigen: not known. A sample-barcoded 5' primer and a J-beta primer mix were used in a second PCR of roughly 6 to 11 cycles. TCRdb re-derived calls from the 5' RACE reads in MiXCR, one entry per CDR3 protein. This table has about 800,000 distinct CDR3 sequences, 20% to 25% appearing once. The V end was cut by 8 bases, the J end by 8 bases, with 10 bases between. The CDR3 length is 11 residues. Germline V gene sequence: CDR1 SNHLY, CDR2 FYNNEI. Peripheral blood was drawn, ten milliliters per donor. The data derive from a study of blood T cells in healthy people across ages. Overall study findings and caveats: The fall in TCR beta diversity per million T cells was roughly linear with age.

The sample also formed part of further work on T cells of mothers and their children. That source adds: A few healthy Caucasian mothers, along with their six children, were the donors. Related and unrelated pairs show TCR recombination output that thymic selection shapes similarly.

The rearrangement joins TRBV2 to TRBJ2-1; D not resolved. Sequencing input: blood. The sequence came from a boy aged 5-17 years in good health. For the CDR3, the DNA is TGTGCCAGCCCTTCGGGCGATGAGCAGTTCTTC. The encoded protein is CASPSGDEQFF.